The 6 T cell receptor beta chains reported below all come from one sample, sequenced in a study of T-cell reconstitution after alpha-beta-depleted transplantation in children. Library preparation (for TCRbeta) was performed with unique molecular identifiers. TCRdb re-called the PCR reads through MiXCR, storing one row per CDR3 protein. The table lists about 980,000 distinct CDR3 sequences, roughly 31% of them singletons. This specimen consisted of PBMCs, mostly from graft donor cells, obtained 360 days after TCRalphabeta/CD19-depleted stem cell transplant. Source of these receptors: a boy less than two years old who had a stem cell transplant for SCID, so the T cells may come from the graft donor.

This clonotype was counted many times. The genes are TRBV7-6 and TRBJ2-5; 7 bases match TRBD1. The CDR3 runs 15 residues. Germline-derived CDR1 and CDR2 are SGHVS and FNYEAQ. Trimming took 1 base from V and 6 from J; bases not matched to a gene: 8. The CDR3 is CASSLGTGLIKTQYF. Here the CDR3 DNA reads TGTGCCAGCAGCTTAGGGACAGGCTTAATAAAGACCCAGTACTTC.

The J gene is TRBJ2-3, the V gene TRBV12-3 or TRBV12-4, with 9 positions matching TRBD2. This CDR3 is 16 amino acids long. Unmatched junction bases numbered 7, after V lost 6 bases and J lost 0 bases. Written as DNA, the CDR3 is TGTGCCAGCAGGACCGGGACTAGCCTTAGCACAGATACGCAGTATTTT. As protein: CASRTGTSLSTDTQYF.

The chain is built from TRBV12-3 or TRBV12-4 and TRBJ2-7, with a weak D call TRBD1 (6 bases). The CDR3 sequence is 11 residues long. Trimming removed 7 bases at V and 5 bases at J, with 9 bases between. The CDR3 loop reads CASMGAHEQYF. The CDR3 nucleotides read TGTGCCAGCATGGGGGCCCACGAGCAGTACTTC.

This sequence joins TRBV20-1 and TRBJ1-6, with TRBD1 identical over 9 bases. Per the germline V gene, CDR1 is DFQATT and CDR2 is SNEGSKA (reference sequence). The V segment lost 6 bases and the J segment 9 bases; nucleotides outside the gene matches: 6. The CDR3 sequence is 13 residues long. The CDR3 DNA follows: TGCAGTGCAAGGGACAGGGTTTTTTCACCCCTCCACTTT. Protein product: CSARDRVFSPLHF.

V gene TRBV24-1 combines with J gene TRBJ2-1, with 8 bases aligning to TRBD2. After removal of 5 bases from V and 6 bases from J, the junction contained 8 bases not matched to a gene. Looked up from germline, CDR1 is KGHDR and CDR2 is SFDVKD. The CDR3 runs 15 residues. Here the CDR3 reads CATSAPGSGVNEQFF. The CDR3 DNA reads as TGTGCCACCAGTGCCCCGGGTAGCGGGGTCAATGAGCAGTTCTTC.

V gene TRBV12-3 or TRBV12-4 combines with J gene TRBJ2-2, with 8 bases fitting TRBD1. Germline trimming cut 11 bases from V and 2 bases from J; bases unmatched to any gene: 7. The CDR3 consists of 14 residues. CDR3 in amino acids: CAVRGPINTGELFF. The CDR3 DNA reads as TGTGCCGTCAGGGGGCCGATAAACACCGGGGAGCTGTTTTTT.